This entry lists 18 T cell receptor beta chains sequenced from one sample in a study of T-cell reconstitution after alpha-beta-depleted transplantation in children. Researchers prepared the TCRbeta library using unique molecular identifiers, the study reports. In TCRdb, the PCR reads were re-called with MiXCR into one record per CDR3 protein. This table has a few hundred thousand distinct CDR3 sequences, about a tenth appearing once. Source: PBMCs from the stem cell graft donor, taken from the stem cell graft. The receptors derive from a human donor who donated a stem cell graft to a child with acute lymphoblastic leukemia.

This clonotype was seen a handful of times. This chain uses TRBV5-1 with TRBJ2-5; tentative D call: TRBD2 (6 bases). The germline gives CDR1 SGHRS, CDR2 YFSETQ. There are 15 residues in the CDR3. Trimming shortened V by 4 bases and J by 5 bases, and 18 bases separated the two germline ends. The CDR3 region has the DNA TGCGCCAGCAGCGTGCTAGGGACTGAGGGGGAGACCCAGTACTTC. It encodes CASSVLGTEGETQYF.

CDR3 sequence (DNA): TGCGCCAGCACCGCCGGGACAGGGATCCTTTTGGGAGAGACCCAGTACTTC. This sequence encodes CASTAGTGILLGETQYF. The rearrangement links TRBV5-1 to TRBJ2-5; 9 nucleotides agree with TRBD1. In germline, CDR1 is SGHRS, CDR2 YFSETQ. This CDR3 has 17 residues. V lost 6 bases, J lost 4 bases, and 16 bases stayed unmatched.

The CDR3 nucleotides read TGTGCCAGCAGTTCCCCCGGGGACCTATCCCCTGAAGCTTTCTTT. It translates to CASSSPGDLSPEAFF. The chain is built from TRBV28 and TRBJ1-1; tentatively, D is TRBD1 (5 bases). The CDR3 consists of 15 residues. Germline V gene lookup returns CDR1 MDHEN and CDR2 SYDVKM. Deletions cut 4 bases from V and 6 bases from J, with 18 bases between. The full variable domain, its missing parts supplied by reference TRBV28 and TRBJ1-1, is DVKVTQSSRYLVKRTGEKVFLECVQDMDHENMFWYRQDPGLGLRLIYFSYDVKMKEKGDIPEGYSVSREKKERFSLILESASTNQTSMYLCASSSPGDLSPEAFFGQGTRLTVV.

This clonotype was observed a few times. The chain has TRBV20-1 and TRBJ1-1; no clear D gene. Germline CDR1 and CDR2: DFQATT and SNEGSKA (reference sequence). The V end lost 6 bases, the J end lost 4 bases, and 6 bases lay between the germline ends. The CDR3 is 10 residues long. CDR3 amino acids: CSAGITEAFF. The DNA of the CDR3 is TGCAGTGCAGGGATCACTGAAGCTTTCTTT.

The chain carries TRBV30 and TRBJ2-7; the match to TRBD1 covers 7 bases. V lost 4 bases and J lost 2; bases outside the gene matches: 2. The CDR3 sequence is 12 residues long. The germline V gene has CDR1 GTSNPN and CDR2 SVGIG (reference sequence). The CDR3 region is CAWTQGAYEQYF. The CDR3 coding sequence is TGTGCCTGGACGCAGGGGGCCTACGAGCAGTACTTC.

This clonotype was counted a few times. CDR3 loop: CAISESWETQYF. The CDR3 DNA reads as TGTGCCATCAGTGAGTCCTGGGAGACCCAGTACTTC. The chain links TRBV10-3 to TRBJ2-5; no firm D call. V lost 0 bases to trimming and J lost 5 bases, with 4 bases between them. CDR1 and CDR2 (germline): ENHRY, SYGVKD. The CDR3 extends over 12 amino acids.

The V and J genes are TRBV7-2 and TRBJ2-2; no clear D. Germline V gene lookup returns CDR1 SGHTA and CDR2 FQGNSA. The V end lost 0 bases, the J end lost 2 bases, and 7 bases lay between the germline ends. This CDR3 has 15 residues. CDR3 protein: CASSLAWGNTGELFF. The CDR3 DNA is TGTGCCAGCAGCTTAGCGTGGGGTAACACCGGGGAGCTGTTTTTT.

This clonotype was detected ten times or more. The chain is built from TRBV16 and TRBJ2-3, with D hard to call. The CDR3 extends over 12 amino acids. The V gene lost 6 bases and the J gene lost 2 bases, with 6 bases spanning the gap. Germline V gives CDR1 KGHSY, CDR2 FQNENV. In DNA, the CDR3 is TGTGCCAGCAGTACTATCACAGATACGCAGTATTTT. Translated: CASSTITDTQYF.

The gene calls are TRBV27 and TRBJ2-5, with 9 bases matching TRBD2. This CDR3 is 16 amino acids long. Looked up from germline, CDR1 is MNHEY and CDR2 is SMNVEV (reference sequence). J gave up 1 base and V 5 bases, and 8 bases lay outside the gene matches. CDR3 in DNA: TGTGCCAGCAGTCACCCTAGCGGGGATTTCCAAGAGACCCAGTACTTC. Protein: CASSHPSGDFQETQYF.

The chain links TRBV20-1 to TRBJ2-7; 10 nucleotides line up with TRBD1. The CDR3 runs to 15 residues. In germline, CDR1 is DFQATT, CDR2 SNEGSKA (reference sequence). Unmatched junction bases numbered 8, after V lost 2 bases and J lost 4 bases. CDR3 residues: CSARFSGTGVYEQYF. CDR3 nucleotide sequence: TGCAGTGCTAGATTCTCCGGGACAGGGGTATACGAGCAGTACTTC.

This clonotype was seen at least ten times. The gene calls are TRBV7-2 and TRBJ2-7; TRBD2 matches at 10 bases. The CDR3 loop spans 14 amino acids. From germline, CDR1 is SGHTA and CDR2 FQGNSA. J was trimmed by 2 bases and V by 4 bases; bases with no gene match: 2. The CDR3 region is CASSWTSGTYEQYF. CDR3 nucleotide sequence: TGTGCCAGCAGCTGGACTAGCGGCACCTACGAGCAGTACTTC.

Many counts were recorded for this clonotype. The rearrangement uses TRBV15 and TRBJ2-3, with a possible D match to TRBD2 (6 bases). The CDR3 covers 15 residues. Trimming took off 5 bases at V and 0 bases at J, with 12 bases between the two ends. Germline CDR1 reads LNHNV; CDR2 reads YYDKDF (reference sequence). CDR3 residues: CATSLPSVSTDTQYF. The CDR3, as DNA: TGTGCCACCAGCCTCCCTAGCGTTAGCACAGATACGCAGTATTTT. The full variable domain, with the rest looked up from reference TRBV15 and TRBJ2-3, is DAMVIQNPRYQVTQFGKPVTLSCSQTLNHNVMYWYQQKSSQAPKLLFHYYDKDFNNEADTPDNFQSRRPNTSFCFLDIRSPGLGDTAMYLCATSLPSVSTDTQYFGPGTRLTVL.

The J gene is TRBJ1-6, the V gene TRBV12-3 or TRBV12-4, with TRBD1 matching over 9 bases. V was pared by 6 bases and J by 10 bases, with 4 bases of the junction left unmatched. CDR3 length equals 13 residues. The CDR3 here is CASRLGQGSPLHF. CDR3 in DNA: TGTGCCAGCAGGCTTGGACAGGGGTCACCCCTCCACTTT.

This clonotype was seen more than once but under ten times. The V call is TRBV12-3 or TRBV12-4, the J call TRBJ2-1; TRBD2 matches at 10 bases. The CDR3 is 14 amino acids. Germline trimming cut 8 bases from V and 3 bases from J; bases unmatched to any gene: 4. The CDR3 loop reads CASGLAALYNEQFF. CDR3 DNA: TGTGCCAGCGGACTAGCGGCCCTCTACAATGAGCAGTTCTTC.

V and J are TRBV5-1 and TRBJ2-4, with D unresolved. CDR3 length equals 13 residues. Trimming left V 0 bases short and J 6 bases short, with 7 bases between. Germline CDR1 is SGHRS and CDR2 is YFSETQ. As DNA, the CDR3 is TGCGCCAGCAGCTTGGGACGAGGAAACATTCAGTACTTC. Its translation is CASSLGRGNIQYF. Variable domain in full (rest from reference TRBV5-1 and TRBJ2-4): KAGVTQTPRYLIKTRGQQVTLSCSPISGHRSVSWYQQTPGQGLQFLFEYFSETQRNKGNFPGRFSGRQFSNSRSEMNVSTLELGDSALYLCASSLGRGNIQYFGAGTRLSVL.

The gene calls are TRBV29-1 and TRBJ2-7, with D possibly TRBD2 on 6 matching bases. V shed 1 base and J shed 0 bases, with 13 bases lying between them. Per germline, CDR1 SQVTM and CDR2 ANQGSEA. The CDR3 is 15 residues long. The CDR3 is CSVEGGAGNSYEQYF. CDR3 nucleotides: TGCAGCGTTGAAGGCGGGGCGGGCAACTCCTACGAGCAGTACTTC.

This clonotype was seen a handful of times. The V and J genes are TRBV18 and TRBJ2-1; TRBD2 aligns across 7 bases. In germline, CDR1 is KGHSH, CDR2 LQKENI. The V segment lost 5 bases and the J segment 9 bases; nucleotides outside the gene matches: 1. There are 11 residues in the CDR3. CDR3 sequence (DNA): TGTGCCAGCTCATCTAGCGGTGAGCAGTTCTTC. This gives the protein CASSSSGEQFF.

The genes are TRBV11-2 and TRBJ2-3; no firm D call. Trimming pared 5 bases from V and 9 bases from J, leaving 6 bases between. The germline V gene has CDR1 SGHAT and CDR2 FQNNGV. The CDR3 spans 10 residues. CDR3 sequence (DNA): TGTGCCAGCAGCCGGGCCACGCAGTATTTT. Protein product: CASSRATQYF.